This passage covers 23 T cell receptor beta chains from one sample sequenced in a study of shared clonotypes between healthy human individuals. The table came from immunoSEQ multiplex PCR; TCRdb's copy has only in-frame clones and leaves some out. The data show around 1 million clones, 70% to 85% seen once. Sequenced material: memory CD4+ T cells sorted from blood. As to subset: CD45RA-negative fraction. These receptors came from a man aged 18 to 29 in good health.

The chain links TRBV30 to TRBJ1-5, with unresolved D. This CDR3 spans 15 amino acids. V lost 2 bases to trimming and J lost 4 bases, with 15 bases between them. The V gene's germline CDR1 is GTSNPN and CDR2 SVGIG (reference sequence). The CDR3 region has the DNA TGTGCCTGGAGTCTCGAGAGTTATGGGAATCAGCCCCAGCATTTT. This codes for CAWSLESYGNQPQHF.

This clone came up many times. The rearrangement links TRBV7-9 to TRBJ1-1; D ambiguous. CDR1 is SEHNR and CDR2 is FQNEAQ in the germline V gene (reference sequence). The CDR3 has 11 amino acids. V shed 5 bases and J shed 7 bases, with 8 bases lying between them. CDR3 DNA: TGTGCCAGCAGCCTGGTGCTTGAAGCTTTCTTT. Its protein product is CASSLVLEAFF.

J is TRBJ2-1 and V is TRBV7-8, with unresolved D. V lost 7 bases and J lost 4, with 17 bases in between. Germline V gives CDR1 SGHVS, CDR2 FQNEAQ. CDR3 length equals 15 residues. The DNA of the CDR3 is TGTGCCAGCACCCCAGACGGGTCACTATACAATGAGCAGTTCTTC. Translated, it gives CASTPDGSLYNEQFF.

The chain has TRBV28 and TRBJ1-2, with 8 bases that match TRBD1. Germline V lookup: CDR1 MDHEN, CDR2 SYDVKM. This CDR3 region has 13 residues. The V gene end was trimmed by 1 base and the J gene end by 7 bases; junction bases not matched to a gene: 2. CDR3 DNA: TGTGCCAGCAGTTTATCGGACAGGGCTGGCTACACCTTC. Its protein is CASSLSDRAGYTF.

Only a few counts were recorded for this clone. In nucleotides, the CDR3 is TGTGCCAGCTCACGACTAGCGGGAGGGGAGCTGTTTTTT. This translates into CASSRLAGGELFF. V and J are TRBV18 and TRBJ2-2; TRBD2 matches at 11 bases. CDR3 length equals 13 residues. The germline V gene has CDR1 KGHSH and CDR2 LQKENI. Germline trimming cut 4 bases from V and 8 bases from J; bases unmatched to any gene: 0.

The chain couples TRBV2 to TRBJ2-5; 11 positions agree with TRBD2. Looked up from germline, CDR1 is SNHLY and CDR2 is FYNNEI. The CDR3 consists of 14 residues. V shed 6 bases, J shed 3 bases, and the junction held 3 bases outside the gene matches. CDR3 residues: CASSSSGGKETQYF. CDR3 DNA: TGTGCCAGCAGCTCTAGCGGGGGGAAAGAGACCCAGTACTTC.

This chain uses TRBV7-2 with TRBJ2-2; D not certain. Per germline, CDR1 SGHTA and CDR2 FQGNSA. The length of the CDR3 is 14 residues. Deletions cut 3 bases from V and 0 bases from J, with 5 bases between. Here the CDR3 DNA reads TGTGCCAGCAGCTTGGCCCCGAACACCGGGGAGCTGTTTTTT. The encoded protein is CASSLAPNTGELFF. Looking up the rest from reference TRBV7-2 and TRBJ2-2 gives the full variable domain: GAGVSQSPSNKVTEKGKDVELRCDPISGHTALYWYRQSLGQGLEFLIYFQGNSAPDKSGLPSDRFSAERTGGSVSTLTIQRTQQEDSAVYLCASSLAPNTGELFFGEGSRLTVL.

The V call is TRBV18, the J call TRBJ2-7; 8 nucleotides agree with TRBD2. Germline V CDR1 and CDR2: KGHSH, LQKENI. Germline trimming cut 4 bases from V and 5 bases from J; bases unmatched to any gene: 13. CDR3 length equals 16 residues. CDR3 region: CASSRDSGKILNEQYF. DNA of the CDR3: TGTGCCAGCTCACGGGATAGCGGGAAAATTTTAAACGAGCAGTACTTC.

The rearrangement links TRBV5-4 to TRBJ1-2, with no clear D. The CDR3 is made up of 15 amino acids. The germline V gene encodes CDR1 SGHNT and CDR2 YYREEE (reference sequence). V lost 7 bases and J lost 0, with 16 bases in between. CDR3 nucleotide sequence: TGTGCCAGCTTCCCTTACAGTTTAGCTAACTATGGCTACACCTTC. Encoded protein: CASFPYSLANYGYTF.

The chain uses TRBV5-1 and TRBJ2-7; 9 bases align to TRBD1. Germline assignment: CDR1 SGHRS and CDR2 YFSETQ. V was clipped by 1 base and J by 5 bases; unmatched bases: 10. The CDR3 spans 16 residues. The CDR3 sequence: CASSLLTGTGYHEQYF. CDR3 coding DNA: TGCGCCAGCAGCTTGCTAACCGGGACAGGGTACCACGAGCAGTACTTC.

The rearrangement joins TRBV30 to TRBJ1-6, with TRBD1 matching 8 bases. CDR3 length: 16 amino acids. Trimming at V came to 3 bases and at J to 4 bases, leaving 8 bases not matched to a gene. The V gene's germline CDR1 is GTSNPN and CDR2 SVGIG (reference sequence). In DNA, the CDR3 is TGTGCCTGGAGCGCACCCGGGACAGGATATAATTCACCCCTCCACTTT. Its protein product is CAWSAPGTGYNSPLHF.

The chain couples TRBV6-5 to TRBJ1-2, with a possible D match to TRBD1 (5 bases). Germline V gene sequence: CDR1 MNHEY, CDR2 SVGAGI. V was clipped by 10 bases and J by 7 bases, with 19 bases between them. CDR3 length: 13 amino acids. The CDR3, as DNA: TGTGCCATCACCTCGGACATAACGGCTGGCTACACCTTC. Translation gives CAITSDITAGYTF.

The V gene is TRBV7-2, the J gene TRBJ2-1; D is perhaps TRBD2 (6 bases). V was shortened by 4 bases and J by 9 bases, with 16 bases between the two germline ends. The CDR3 loop spans 14 amino acids. In germline, CDR1 is SGHTA, CDR2 FQGNSA. The CDR3 DNA reads as TGTGCCAGCAGCTCGACTAGGGCGCGTGCTGAGCAGTTCTTC. This translates into CASSSTRARAEQFF.

The chain recombines TRBV7-2 with TRBJ2-1; D perhaps matches TRBD2 (6 bases). V was cut by 3 bases and J by 1 base, with 10 bases left in between. Germline V gives CDR1 SGHTA, CDR2 FQGNSA. The CDR3 contains 15 residues. CDR3 sequence (DNA): TGTGCCAGCAGCTTCTTTGCGGGATCCTACAATGAGCAGTTCTTC. Amino acid sequence: CASSFFAGSYNEQFF.

The V gene is TRBV18, the J gene TRBJ2-5; no clear D. The DNA end lines up better with TRBJ2-7; the J call may be wrong. CDR1 and CDR2 from the germline V gene are KGHSH and LQKENI. The CDR3 totals 12 residues. CDR3 bases: TGTGCCAGCTCACCGTCAACCCGCGAGCAGTACTTC. It encodes CASSPSTREQYF.

The rearrangement joins TRBV10-3 to TRBJ2-7; maybe TRBD2 (5 bases). Deletions cut 8 bases from V and 2 bases from J, with 7 bases between. The CDR3 is 11 amino acids. From germline, CDR1 is ENHRY and CDR2 SYGVKD. The CDR3 nucleotides are TGTGCCATCGGCGGGCCCTACGAGCAGTACTTC. The encoded protein is CAIGGPYEQYF.

The genes are TRBV10-1 and TRBJ2-2; D perhaps matches TRBD2 (6 bases). This CDR3 is built from 14 residues. The germline CDR1 and CDR2 sequences are WNHNN and SYGVQD (reference sequence). Trimming removed 8 bases from V and 4 bases from J, with 14 bases in between. CDR3 protein: CASGEAGPTGELFF. In nucleotides, the CDR3 is TGCGCCAGCGGGGAAGCGGGCCCCACCGGGGAGCTGTTTTTT.

The rearrangement links TRBV4-2 to TRBJ2-5; D remains ambiguous. The CDR3 is 15 amino acids. Trimming removed 4 bases from V and 2 bases from J, with 14 bases in between. Germline-derived CDR1 and CDR2 are LGHNA and YNFKEQ. CDR3 DNA sequence: TGTGCCAGCAGCCCAGGAGAAGGGTGGCAAGAGACCCAGTACTTC. Protein sequence: CASSPGEGWQETQYF.

The J gene is TRBJ2-5, the V gene TRBV2; TRBD1 is a possible D gene (5 bases). The CDR3 sequence is 14 residues long. Per the germline V gene, CDR1 is SNHLY and CDR2 is FYNNEI. V lost 4 bases, J lost 5 bases, and 14 bases lay in between. In DNA, the CDR3 is TGTGCCAGCAGTGGGCAGGGATTCGTGGAGACCCAGTACTTC. Translation gives CASSGQGFVETQYF.

The CDR3 is CASSELGGDTEAFF. CDR3 DNA sequence: TGCGCCAGCAGTGAGTTAGGGGGGGACACTGAAGCTTTCTTT. This sequence joins TRBV10-2 and TRBJ1-1, with TRBD1 as a possible D gene (6 bases). V was clipped by 1 base and J by 3 bases, with 9 bases between them. Germline V CDR1 and CDR2: WSHSY, SAAADI. The CDR3 sequence is 14 residues long.

V is TRBV28 and J is TRBJ2-1; 7 bases are shared with TRBD2. The CDR3 runs to 14 residues. CDR1 and CDR2 (germline): MDHEN, SYDVKM. The V gene end was trimmed by 8 bases and the J gene end by 3 bases; junction bases not matched to a gene: 7. The CDR3 is CASGRIAGYNEQFF. CDR3 DNA: TGTGCCAGCGGCAGAATAGCGGGCTACAATGAGCAGTTCTTC.

V is TRBV21-1 and J is TRBJ1-5. TRBV21-1 corresponds to a pseudogene. The CDR3 extends over 14 amino acids. CDR3: CASSIYTELQPQHF. Here the CDR3 DNA reads TGTGCCAGCAGCATTTATACGGAGCTTCAGCCCCAGCATTTT.

CDR3 amino acids: CASSYQGAQYNEQFF. The DNA of the CDR3 is TGTGCCAGCAGTTACCAGGGGGCGCAATACAATGAGCAGTTCTTC. This chain connects TRBV6-5 to TRBJ2-1; 8 bases map to TRBD1. V lost 2 bases, J lost 4 bases, and 4 bases stayed unmatched. Germline CDR1 reads MNHEY; CDR2 reads SVGAGI. The CDR3 has 15 amino acids.